This T cell receptor beta chain stems from a study of T cells of healthy individuals (dated by TCRdb to 2016 to 2019). To prepare the library, 5' RACE was applied. For sequencing, an Illumina MiSeq was employed. TCRdb redid the processing of the public reads, applying fastp at Q25 and MiXCR, and retained in-frame beta chains. Merged by CDR3 protein, the rows form single entries marked with the most common genes and DNA. The sample has around 83,000 distinct CDR3 sequences on record, around 5.1% of them singletons. The top ten clonotypes cover 7% to 9% of the sample. Measured from the cysteine to the phenylalanine, the CDR3 is 15 residues long. Only the CDR3 DNA stays, 45 bases, in frame from base 1. V loses 2 bases, J loses 5 bases, and the germline ends lie 18 bases apart. The germline V gene encodes CDR1 GTSNPN and CDR2 SVGIG (reference sequence). This clonotype was seen more than once but under ten times. Its antigen target is currently unknown. Base qualities were left out, and no much larger clone turns up one base away.

The sequence was obtained from a female donor in good health. Here the chain combines TRBV30 and TRBJ2-5; 6 matching bases give a weak D call of TRBD2. The nucleotide sequence reads as follows: TGTGCCTGGAGTCGGGACTCCCTCCCTTGGGAGACCCAGTACTTC. Its protein reads: CAWSRDSLPWETQYF.